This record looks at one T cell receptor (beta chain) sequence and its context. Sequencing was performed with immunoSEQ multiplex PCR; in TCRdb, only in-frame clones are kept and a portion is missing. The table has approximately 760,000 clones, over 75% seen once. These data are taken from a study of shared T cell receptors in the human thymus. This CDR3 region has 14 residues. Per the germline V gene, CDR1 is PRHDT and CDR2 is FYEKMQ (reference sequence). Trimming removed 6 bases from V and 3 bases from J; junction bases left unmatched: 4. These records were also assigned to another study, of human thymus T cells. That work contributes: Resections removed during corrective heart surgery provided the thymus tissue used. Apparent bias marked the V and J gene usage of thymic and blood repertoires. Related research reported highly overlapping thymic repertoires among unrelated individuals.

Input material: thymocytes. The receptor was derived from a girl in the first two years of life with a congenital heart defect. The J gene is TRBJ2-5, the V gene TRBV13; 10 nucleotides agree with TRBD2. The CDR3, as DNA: TGTGCCAGCAGTTTACTAGCGGGGAAAGAGACCCAGTACTTC. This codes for CASSLLAGKETQYF.